The 16 T cell receptor beta chains given below trace back to one sample, sequenced in a study of cytomegalovirus exposure and HLA in healthy donors. Some clones are missing from TCRdb's copy, which holds only in-frame ones; the method was immunoSEQ multiplex PCR. Of 200,000 to 250,000 clones in the sample, 87% were seen once. Sequenced sample: PBMCs. The receptors come from a woman aged 18-35 years in good health and CMV-seropositive.

The V and J genes are TRBV5-1 and TRBJ2-7, with TRBD1 identical over 9 bases. The CDR3 runs to 15 residues. Germline CDR1 reads SGHRS; CDR2 reads YFSETQ. J lost 2 bases, V lost 3 bases, and 6 bases had no gene match. CDR3 bases: TGCGCCAGCAGCTACCCGGGACAGGGAGCCTACGAGCAGTACTTC. Protein: CASSYPGQGAYEQYF.

The table lists this clone with a few counts. This chain uses TRBV19 with TRBJ2-7; the D gene is possibly TRBD1 (5 bases). Deletions cut 4 bases from V and 3 bases from J, with 13 bases between. Germline CDR1 is LNHDA and CDR2 is SQIVND (reference sequence). This CDR3 has 14 amino acids. CDR3 DNA sequence: TGTGCCAGTAGTAAGGACACGATCAACTACGAGCAGTACTTC. Its protein product is CASSKDTINYEQYF.

The chain recombines TRBV19 with TRBJ2-3; 8 bases fit TRBD1. The CDR3 has 15 amino acids. The V gene end was trimmed by 5 bases and the J gene end by 6 bases; junction bases not matched to a gene: 10. The germline V gene has CDR1 LNHDA and CDR2 SQIVND (reference sequence). The CDR3: CASSPGQGEGDTQYF. CDR3 DNA: TGTGCCAGTAGTCCTGGACAGGGAGAGGGGGATACGCAGTATTTT.

This rearrangement joins TRBV5-1 to TRBJ2-1; 8 bases are a match to TRBD2. The trim removed 4 bases at V and 5 bases at J, leaving 2 bases unmatched. CDR1 and CDR2 from the germline V gene are SGHRS and YFSETQ. This CDR3 has 13 residues. The CDR3 is CASSKGLDNEQFF. The DNA for the CDR3 is TGCGCCAGCAGCAAGGGACTAGACAATGAGCAGTTCTTC. The entire variable domain, with the rest obtained from reference TRBV5-1 and TRBJ2-1, is as follows: KAGVTQTPRYLIKTRGQQVTLSCSPISGHRSVSWYQQTPGQGLQFLFEYFSETQRNKGNFPGRFSGRQFSNSRSEMNVSTLELGDSALYLCASSKGLDNEQFFGPGTRLTVL.

This chain connects TRBV5-5 to TRBJ2-7; 8 nucleotides line up with TRBD1. Trimming at V came to 3 bases and at J to 4 bases, leaving 6 bases not matched to a gene. The CDR3 has 14 amino acids. The V gene's germline CDR1 is SGHKS and CDR2 YYEKEE (reference sequence). CDR3 DNA sequence: TGTGCCAGCAGCTCGGGGGACAGGATATACGAGCAGTACTTC. It specifies CASSSGDRIYEQYF.

The rearrangement joins TRBV19 to TRBJ2-1; TRBD2 matches at 10 bases. Trimming removed 3 bases from V and 3 bases from J; junction bases left unmatched: 5. The CDR3 consists of 16 residues. Germline lookup yields CDR1 LNHDA and CDR2 SQIVND (reference sequence). The CDR3: CASSMKGTSDYNEQFF. Written as DNA, the CDR3 is TGTGCCAGTAGTATGAAGGGGACTAGCGACTACAATGAGCAGTTCTTC.

This chain connects TRBV6-5 to TRBJ2-1; 7 nucleotides agree with TRBD1. The V gene's germline CDR1 is MNHEY and CDR2 SVGAGI. The trim removed 2 bases at V and 11 bases at J, leaving 6 bases unmatched. This CDR3 is built from 13 residues. The CDR3 nucleotides are TGTGCCAGCAGTTACACAGGGACAGCGAAGCAGTTCTTC. It translates to CASSYTGTAKQFF.

This chain links TRBV6-1 with TRBJ1-2; TRBD1 is a possible D gene (6 bases). The CDR3 covers 14 residues. Germline values: CDR1 MNHNS, CDR2 SASEGT. V was cut by 5 bases and J by 4 bases, with 14 bases left in between. CDR3 DNA: TGTGCCAGCAGTCTTCCGGGGGGCGTCTATGGCTACACCTTC. This gives the protein CASSLPGGVYGYTF.

V gene TRBV4-1 combines with J gene TRBJ2-1; D is undetermined. The V end was cut by 0 bases, the J end by 8 bases, with 11 bases between. CDR1 is MGHRA, CDR2 YSYEKL, per germline. The CDR3 loop spans 14 amino acids. The CDR3: CASSQDPAGDEQFF. CDR3 nucleotide sequence: TGCGCCAGCAGCCAAGACCCAGCAGGCGATGAGCAGTTCTTC.

The rearrangement links TRBV30 to TRBJ1-4; 7 bases align to TRBD1. V shed 2 bases and J 7 bases; nucleotides not matched to a gene: 13. CDR1 and CDR2 (germline): GTSNPN, SVGIG (reference sequence). CDR3 length: 16 amino acids. The CDR3 is CAWSTYRGGDGEKLFF. DNA for the CDR3: TGTGCCTGGAGTACTTACAGGGGAGGAGATGGTGAAAAACTGTTTTTT.

This chain uses TRBV4-1 with TRBJ2-2, with TRBD2 matching over 12 bases. Unmatched junction bases numbered 8, after V lost 5 bases and J lost 7 bases. The CDR3 totals 16 residues. Germline V gene lookup returns CDR1 MGHRA and CDR2 YSYEKL. The DNA of the CDR3 is TGCGCCAGCAGCGCCAGACTAGCGGGAGTTAACGGGGAGCTGTTTTTT. Its protein product is CASSARLAGVNGELFF.

This chain joins TRBV29-1 and TRBJ1-2, with D uncertain. This CDR3 has 11 residues. V lost 7 bases and J lost 8, with 14 bases in between. Germline CDR1 reads SQVTM; CDR2 reads ANQGSEA. The CDR3 reads CSAEAGRGYTF. CDR3 bases: TGCAGCGCCGAGGCGGGGAGAGGCTACACCTTC.

This chain joins TRBV9 and TRBJ2-1; 8 nucleotides align to TRBD2. The germline gives CDR1 SGDLS, CDR2 YYNGEE. This CDR3 has 15 amino acids. V was clipped by 0 bases and J by 5 bases; unmatched bases: 4. This CDR3 is CASSVGVAGNNEQFF. The CDR3 DNA follows: TGTGCCAGCAGCGTAGGGGTAGCGGGGAACAATGAGCAGTTCTTC.

The J gene is TRBJ2-7, the V gene TRBV25-1; 9 bases map to TRBD1. Germline trimming cut 8 bases from V and 2 bases from J; bases unmatched to any gene: 4. Per the germline V gene, CDR1 is MGHDK and CDR2 is SYGVNS. This CDR3 has 13 amino acids. In DNA form, the CDR3 reads TGTGCCAGCCAGGGACAGGGACCCTACGAGCAGTACTTC. Its protein product is CASQGQGPYEQYF.

This chain joins TRBV5-4 and TRBJ1-2; possibly TRBD1 for D (5 bases). Deletions cut 3 bases from V and 5 bases from J, with 8 bases between. The CDR3 totals 12 residues. CDR1 and CDR2 from the germline V gene are SGHNT and YYREEE (reference sequence). The CDR3 coding sequence is TGTGCCAGCAGCTCAGACAGTTATGGCTACACCTTC. Translated: CASSSDSYGYTF. The full variable domain, its missing parts supplied by reference TRBV5-4 and TRBJ1-2, is ETGVTQSPTHLIKTRGQQVTLRCSSQSGHNTVSWYQQALGQGPQFIFQYYREEENGRGNFPPRFSGLQFPNYSSELNVNALELDDSALYLCASSSDSYGYTFGSGTRLTVV.

The chain links TRBV7-6 to TRBJ2-2, with D hard to call. Per germline, CDR1 SGHVS and CDR2 FNYEAQ. V gave up 3 bases and J gave up 5 bases, with 16 bases separating them. The CDR3 is 16 amino acids. The CDR3 nucleotides read TGTGCCAGCAGCTTCGATAGGTCCCGAGGAACCGGGGAGCTGTTTTTT. As protein: CASSFDRSRGTGELFF.